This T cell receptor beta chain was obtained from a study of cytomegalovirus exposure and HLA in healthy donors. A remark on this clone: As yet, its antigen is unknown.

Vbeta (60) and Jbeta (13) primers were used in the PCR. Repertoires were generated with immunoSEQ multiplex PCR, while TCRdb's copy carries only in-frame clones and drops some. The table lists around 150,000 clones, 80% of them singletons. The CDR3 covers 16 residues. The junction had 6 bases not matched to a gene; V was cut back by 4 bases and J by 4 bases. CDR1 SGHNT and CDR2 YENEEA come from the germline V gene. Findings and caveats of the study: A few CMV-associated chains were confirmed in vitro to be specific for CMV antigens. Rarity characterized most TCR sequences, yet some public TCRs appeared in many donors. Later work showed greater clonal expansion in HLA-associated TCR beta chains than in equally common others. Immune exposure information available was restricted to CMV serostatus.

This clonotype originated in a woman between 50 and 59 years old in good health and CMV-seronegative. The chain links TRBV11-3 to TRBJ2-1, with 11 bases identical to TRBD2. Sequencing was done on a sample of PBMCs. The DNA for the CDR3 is TGTGCCAGCAGCTCCGCCGGGACTAGCGGATACAATGAGCAGTTCTTC. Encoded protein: CASSSAGTSGYNEQFF.